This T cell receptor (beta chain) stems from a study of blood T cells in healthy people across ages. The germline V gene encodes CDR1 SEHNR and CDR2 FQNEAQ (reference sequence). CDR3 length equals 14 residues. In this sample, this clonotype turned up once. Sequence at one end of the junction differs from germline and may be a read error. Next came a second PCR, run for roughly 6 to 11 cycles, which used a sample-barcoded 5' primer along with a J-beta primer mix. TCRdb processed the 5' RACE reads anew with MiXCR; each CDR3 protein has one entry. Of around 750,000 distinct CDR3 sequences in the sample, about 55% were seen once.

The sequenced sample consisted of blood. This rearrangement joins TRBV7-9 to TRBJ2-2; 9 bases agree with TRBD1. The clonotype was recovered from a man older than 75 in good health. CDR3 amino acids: CASSGTGQTGELFF. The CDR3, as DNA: TGTGCCAGCAGCGGGACAGGGCAAACCGGGGAGCTGTTTTTC.